The rows below give T cell receptor beta chains drawn from one sample of a study of CD8 T cells in ankylosing spondylitis. TCRdb itself ran the 5' RACE reads through MiXCR, one entry per CDR3 protein. The data show roughly 90,000 distinct CDR3 sequences, about 8.1% seen once. The sample comprised blood, either unsorted or a sorted T cell fraction (not recorded which). The receptors stem from a male donor with ankylosing spondylitis. Each CDR3 is given with its conserved first and last residue. A D gene is named only where the DNA matches it firmly. Some rows have no size entry. The others give once, few or many, or a class for an expanded clone.

j_call: TRBJ1-1
d_call: TRBD1
cdr3_length: 12
v_call: TRBV4-1
clone_size: many
cdr3_aa: CASRTGGPEAFF
cdr3_nt: TGCGCCAGCAGAACAGGGGGCCCTGAAGCTTTCTTT

j_call: TRBJ2-1
d_call: .
cdr3_length: 13
v_call: TRBV2
clone_size: many
cdr3_aa: CASSEGQTSNIFF
cdr3_nt: TGTGCCAGCAGTGAAGGGCAAACTAGTAATATCTTCTTC

j_call: TRBJ2-2
d_call: TRBD1
cdr3_length: 16
v_call: TRBV7-2
clone_size: many
cdr3_aa: CASSDRGHMNTGELFF
cdr3_nt: TGTGCCAGCAGCGACAGGGGGCACATGAACACCGGGGAGCTGTTTTTT

j_call: TRBJ2-1
d_call: .
cdr3_length: 12
v_call: TRBV15
clone_size: many
cdr3_aa: CATKGLYNEQFF
cdr3_nt: TGTGCCACCAAAGGACTTTACAATGAGCAGTTCTTC

j_call: TRBJ2-4
d_call: TRBD1
cdr3_length: 14
v_call: TRBV2
clone_size: few
cdr3_aa: CASSEGTGANIQYF
cdr3_nt: TGTGCCAGCAGTGAGGGGACAGGGGCGAACATTCAGTACTTC

j_call: TRBJ2-1
d_call: TRBD2
cdr3_length: 14
v_call: TRBV27
clone_size: .
cdr3_aa: CASSGLAGIVEQFF
cdr3_nt: TGTGCCAGCAGTGGACTAGCGGGAATCGTTGAGCAGTTCTTC

j_call: TRBJ2-1
d_call: TRBD2
cdr3_length: 14
v_call: TRBV7-9
clone_size: .
cdr3_aa: CASTLAGGNYEQFF
cdr3_nt: TGTGCCAGCACACTAGCGGGAGGTAACTATGAGCAGTTCTTC

j_call: TRBJ2-1
d_call: .
cdr3_length: 13
v_call: TRBV10-2
clone_size: few
cdr3_aa: CASRQADHNEQFF
cdr3_nt: TGCGCCAGCCGACAGGCTGACCACAATGAGCAGTTCTTC

j_call: TRBJ1-2
d_call: TRBD1
cdr3_length: 16
v_call: TRBV14
clone_size: few
cdr3_aa: CASSHLWDRADYGYTF
cdr3_nt: TGTGCCAGCAGCCACCTTTGGGACAGGGCGGACTATGGCTACACCTTC

j_call: TRBJ2-3
d_call: .
cdr3_length: 13
v_call: TRBV9
clone_size: .
cdr3_aa: CASSVGGSNTQYF
cdr3_nt: TGTGCCAGCAGCGTAGGAGGTTCGAACACGCAGTATTTT

j_call: TRBJ2-5
d_call: TRBD1
cdr3_length: 14
v_call: TRBV4-1
clone_size: few
cdr3_aa: CASSQGQGTETQYF
cdr3_nt: TGCGCCAGCAGCCAAGGACAGGGGACCGAGACCCAGTACTTC

j_call: TRBJ1-4
d_call: .
cdr3_length: 15
v_call: TRBV24-1
clone_size: .
cdr3_aa: CATSAREGTMEKLFF
cdr3_nt: TGTGCCACCAGTGCCCGGGAGGGGACGATGGAAAAACTGTTTTTT

j_call: TRBJ1-5
d_call: .
cdr3_length: 14
v_call: TRBV25-1
clone_size: .
cdr3_aa: CASSETGSNQPQHF
cdr3_nt: TGTGCCAGCAGTGAAACAGGAAGCAATCAGCCCCAGCATTTT

j_call: TRBJ2-1
d_call: TRBD2
cdr3_length: 14
v_call: TRBV12-3/TRBV12-4
clone_size: .
cdr3_aa: CASALAGVLNEQFF
cdr3_nt: TGTGCCAGCGCCCTAGCGGGAGTCCTCAATGAGCAGTTCTTC

j_call: TRBJ1-1
d_call: .
cdr3_length: 14
v_call: TRBV9
clone_size: many
cdr3_aa: CASSVAEGGTEAFF
cdr3_nt: TGTGCCAGCAGCGTAGCTGAAGGAGGAACTGAAGCTTTCTTT

j_call: TRBJ2-7
d_call: .
cdr3_length: 12
v_call: TRBV29-1
clone_size: few
cdr3_aa: CSVESGIYEQYF
cdr3_nt: TGCAGCGTTGAATCGGGTATCTACGAGCAGTACTTC

j_call: TRBJ2-1
d_call: TRBD2
cdr3_length: 17
v_call: TRBV7-9
clone_size: many
cdr3_aa: CASSFYEGLAGYNEQFF
cdr3_nt: TGTGCCAGCAGCTTTTATGAAGGACTAGCGGGCTACAATGAGCAGTTCTTC

j_call: TRBJ2-1
d_call: .
cdr3_length: 13
v_call: TRBV9
clone_size: few
cdr3_aa: CASSYTSYNEQFF
cdr3_nt: TGTGCCAGCAGCTACACCTCCTACAATGAGCAGTTCTTC

j_call: TRBJ2-3
d_call: .
cdr3_length: 13
v_call: TRBV24-1
clone_size: few
cdr3_aa: CATMGARTDTQYF
cdr3_nt: TGTGCCACCATGGGGGCCCGCACAGATACGCAGTATTTT

j_call: TRBJ2-2
d_call: .
cdr3_length: 14
v_call: TRBV7-9
clone_size: .
cdr3_aa: CASSPSIATGELFF
cdr3_nt: TGTGCCAGCAGCCCCAGTATAGCCACCGGGGAGCTGTTTTTT

j_call: TRBJ2-7
d_call: TRBD1
cdr3_length: 14
v_call: TRBV27
clone_size: few
cdr3_aa: CASSLREGANEQYF
cdr3_nt: TGTGCCAGCAGTCTCAGAGAGGGGGCGAACGAGCAGTACTTC

j_call: TRBJ1-5
d_call: .
cdr3_length: 12
v_call: TRBV5-6
clone_size: many
cdr3_aa: CASSLGDQPQHF
cdr3_nt: TGTGCCAGCAGCTTGGGGGATCAGCCCCAGCATTTT

j_call: TRBJ2-1
d_call: .
cdr3_length: 14
v_call: TRBV3-1
clone_size: .
cdr3_aa: CASSQDPIFNEQFF
cdr3_nt: TGTGCCAGCAGCCAAGATCCCATATTCAATGAGCAGTTCTTC

j_call: TRBJ2-1
d_call: .
cdr3_length: 14
v_call: TRBV27
clone_size: few
cdr3_aa: CASSPRWANNEQFF
cdr3_nt: TGTGCCAGCAGTCCCCGGTGGGCCAACAATGAGCAGTTCTTC

j_call: TRBJ2-2
d_call: .
cdr3_length: 12
v_call: TRBV24-1
clone_size: .
cdr3_aa: CATSDISGELFF
cdr3_nt: TGTGCCACCAGTGACATATCGGGGGAGCTGTTTTTT

j_call: TRBJ1-4
d_call: .
cdr3_length: 14
v_call: TRBV7-9
clone_size: many
cdr3_aa: CASSLVTTNEKLFF
cdr3_nt: TGTGCCAGCAGCTTAGTTACAACTAATGAAAAACTGTTTTTT

j_call: TRBJ2-2
d_call: TRBD2
cdr3_length: 15
v_call: TRBV12-3/TRBV12-4
clone_size: .
cdr3_aa: CASSLTSGNTGELFF
cdr3_nt: TGTGCCAGCAGTTTGACTAGCGGTAACACCGGGGAGCTGTTTTTT

j_call: TRBJ2-7
d_call: TRBD1
cdr3_length: 14
v_call: TRBV7-9
clone_size: .
cdr3_aa: CASSFGQGAWEQYF
cdr3_nt: TGTGCCAGCAGCTTTGGACAGGGCGCTTGGGAGCAGTACTTC

j_call: TRBJ1-4
d_call: .
cdr3_length: 14
v_call: TRBV12-3/TRBV12-4
clone_size: many
cdr3_aa: CASSPTVANEKLFF
cdr3_nt: TGTGCCAGCAGCCCAACAGTGGCTAATGAAAAACTGTTTTTT

j_call: TRBJ2-1
d_call: TRBD2
cdr3_length: 19
v_call: TRBV3-1
clone_size: .
cdr3_aa: CASSGRGSFNGRALNEQFF
cdr3_nt: TGTGCCAGCAGCGGCCGTGGCAGCTTTAACGGGAGGGCTCTCAATGAGCAGTTCTTC

j_call: TRBJ1-5
d_call: .
cdr3_length: 15
v_call: TRBV5-5
clone_size: .
cdr3_aa: CASSPARAVSQPQHF
cdr3_nt: TGTGCCAGCAGCCCTGCCCGGGCGGTTAGTCAGCCCCAGCATTTT

j_call: TRBJ2-3
d_call: .
cdr3_length: 11
v_call: TRBV6-1
clone_size: many
cdr3_aa: CASSDPDTQYF
cdr3_nt: TGTGCCAGCAGTGACCCAGATACGCAGTATTTT

j_call: TRBJ2-2
d_call: .
cdr3_length: 14
v_call: TRBV27
clone_size: many
cdr3_aa: CASSLGGRTGELFF
cdr3_nt: TGTGCCAGCAGTTTGGGGGGACGCACCGGGGAGCTGTTTTTT

j_call: TRBJ2-2
d_call: .
cdr3_length: 12
v_call: TRBV24-1
clone_size: few
cdr3_aa: CATGPGSGELFF
cdr3_nt: TGTGCCACCGGTCCGGGTTCCGGGGAGCTGTTTTTT

j_call: TRBJ2-3
d_call: TRBD2
cdr3_length: 15
v_call: TRBV27
clone_size: .
cdr3_aa: CASRAGTSGSDTQYF
cdr3_nt: TGTGCCAGCAGGGCCGGGACTAGCGGATCAGATACGCAGTATTTT

j_call: TRBJ2-6
d_call: .
cdr3_length: 15
v_call: TRBV7-6
clone_size: few
cdr3_aa: CASSPSWSGANVLTF
cdr3_nt: TGTGCCAGCAGCCCATCCTGGTCTGGGGCCAACGTCCTGACTTTC

j_call: TRBJ1-1
d_call: .
cdr3_length: 14
v_call: TRBV14
clone_size: few
cdr3_aa: CASSPPGGDTEAFF
cdr3_nt: TGTGCCAGCAGCCCCCCAGGAGGGGACACTGAAGCTTTCTTT

j_call: TRBJ2-2
d_call: .
cdr3_length: 14
v_call: TRBV16
clone_size: .
cdr3_aa: CASSQLQNTGELFF
cdr3_nt: TGTGCCAGCAGCCAATTACAGAACACCGGGGAGCTGTTTTTT

j_call: TRBJ2-3
d_call: TRBD1
cdr3_length: 13
v_call: TRBV5-1
clone_size: many
cdr3_aa: CASSFDRDDTQYF
cdr3_nt: TGCGCCAGCAGCTTTGACAGGGACGATACGCAGTATTTT

j_call: TRBJ1-5
d_call: .
cdr3_length: 14
v_call: TRBV27
clone_size: .
cdr3_aa: CASSFLGGNQPQHF
cdr3_nt: TGTGCCAGCAGTTTTCTGGGGGGTAATCAGCCCCAGCATTTT

j_call: TRBJ2-7
d_call: .
cdr3_length: 13
v_call: TRBV11-2
clone_size: .
cdr3_aa: CASRYPDWYEQYF
cdr3_nt: TGTGCCAGCAGATATCCGGACTGGTACGAGCAGTACTTC

j_call: TRBJ1-3
d_call: .
cdr3_length: 16
v_call: TRBV3-1
clone_size: many
cdr3_aa: CASSQGDGTSGNTIYF
cdr3_nt: TGTGCCAGCAGCCAAGGGGACGGGACCTCTGGAAACACCATATATTTT

j_call: TRBJ2-5
d_call: TRBD2
cdr3_length: 14
v_call: TRBV20-1
clone_size: few
cdr3_aa: CSAGLAGGGKTQYF
cdr3_nt: TGCAGTGCTGGACTAGCGGGAGGGGGGAAGACCCAGTACTTC

j_call: TRBJ2-5
d_call: .
cdr3_length: 14
v_call: TRBV27
clone_size: many
cdr3_aa: CASSQDSWLETQYF
cdr3_nt: TGTGCCAGCAGCCAGGACAGTTGGCTTGAGACCCAGTACTTC

j_call: TRBJ2-3
d_call: TRBD2
cdr3_length: 17
v_call: TRBV7-9
clone_size: .
cdr3_aa: CASRRLAGGPSTDTQYF
cdr3_nt: TGTGCCAGCAGGAGACTAGCGGGAGGGCCGAGCACAGATACGCAGTATTTT

j_call: TRBJ1-2
d_call: TRBD1
cdr3_length: 17
v_call: TRBV6-1
clone_size: .
cdr3_aa: CASSEPVPGQRFYGYTF
cdr3_nt: TGTGCCAGCAGCGAGCCCGTACCGGGACAGAGGTTCTATGGCTACACCTTC

j_call: TRBJ2-7
d_call: TRBD2
cdr3_length: 14
v_call: TRBV29-1
clone_size: many
cdr3_aa: CSAAGGRSSYEQYF
cdr3_nt: TGCAGCGCAGCGGGAGGCAGGAGCTCCTACGAGCAGTACTTC

j_call: TRBJ2-7
d_call: TRBD2
cdr3_length: 13
v_call: TRBV27
clone_size: many
cdr3_aa: CASRVAGVYEQYF
cdr3_nt: TGTGCCAGCAGAGTAGCGGGGGTCTACGAGCAGTACTTC

j_call: TRBJ1-5
d_call: TRBD1
cdr3_length: 15
v_call: TRBV2
clone_size: .
cdr3_aa: CASEDGQGWNQPQHF
cdr3_nt: TGTGCCAGCGAGGATGGACAGGGCTGGAATCAGCCCCAGCATTTT

j_call: TRBJ2-1
d_call: TRBD2
cdr3_length: 17
v_call: TRBV27
clone_size: .
cdr3_aa: CASSYGRGNRLYNEQFF
cdr3_nt: TGTGCCAGCAGTTACGGGAGGGGGAATCGGCTCTACAATGAGCAGTTCTTC